This TCR beta chain was obtained from a study of CD8 T cells in Susac syndrome. Per germline, CDR1 SGDLS and CDR2 YYNGEE. This CDR3 region has 14 residues. Trimming cost V 3 bases and J 0 bases, with 10 bases left between them. It was negative isolation that provided the CD8+ and CD4+ T cells, whereas TEMRA cells were enriched by FACS. Random-hexamer reverse transcription was applied to roughly 0.5 to 1 ug RNA. Amplification of TCR beta CDR3 used immunoSEQ multiplex PCR across 54 Vbeta and 13 Jbeta. TCRdb re-derived calls from the immunoSEQ multiplex PCR reads in MiXCR, one entry per CDR3 protein. Counted here are 70,000 to 85,000 distinct CDR3 sequences, around 96% occurring once; the ten biggest clones make up roughly 0.45%.

The material sequenced was CD8+ T cells from PBMCs. This receptor was obtained from a human donor with Susac syndrome. The chain uses TRBV9 and TRBJ2-7, with D unresolved. The CDR3, as DNA: TGTGCCAGCAGCGGTGGACCCAGCTCCTACGAGCAGTACTTC. It encodes CASSGGPSSYEQYF.